Reported below is one T cell receptor beta chain. Its target is unknown. This specimen comes from a study of post-analysis software for immune sequencing data. Study at large: There were relapsing-remitting, secondary progressive and progressive-relapsing multiple sclerosis among the disease courses included. Findings of the study overall: Same-batch samples co-clustered strongly by F measure. With TRBV5-6, TRBV5-1 and TRBV20-1 included, about 5 TRBV segments were more frequent in patients than in controls.

The CDR3 sequence is 15 residues long. The V and J ends lost 3 bases and 2 bases, in that order; junction bases with no gene match: 5. The germline V gene encodes CDR1 MGHRA and CDR2 YSYEKL. The TCR beta cDNA libraries carried unique molecular identifiers. A few hundred thousand cDNA molecules were obtained from roughly 0.93 to 9.6 million T cells. MiXCR was run by TCRdb on the PCR reads, yielding one entry per CDR3 protein. The table lists roughly 800,000 distinct CDR3 sequences, 30% of them singletons. The sample comprised blood. The TCR sequence derives from a girl aged 5-17 years with multiple sclerosis. V and J are TRBV4-1 and TRBJ2-5, with 8 positions matching TRBD2. CDR3 sequence reads: CASSQILADQETQYF. For the CDR3, the DNA is TGCGCCAGCAGCCAGATACTAGCGGATCAAGAGACCCAGTACTTC.